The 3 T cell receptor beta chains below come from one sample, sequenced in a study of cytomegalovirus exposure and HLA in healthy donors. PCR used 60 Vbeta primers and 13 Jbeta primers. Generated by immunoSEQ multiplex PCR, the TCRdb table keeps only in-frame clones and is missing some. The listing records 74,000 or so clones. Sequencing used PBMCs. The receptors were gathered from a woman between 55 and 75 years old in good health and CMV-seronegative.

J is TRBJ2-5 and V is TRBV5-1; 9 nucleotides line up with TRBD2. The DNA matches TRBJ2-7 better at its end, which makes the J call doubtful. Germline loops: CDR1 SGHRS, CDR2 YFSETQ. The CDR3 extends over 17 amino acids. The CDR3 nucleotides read TGCGCCAGCAGCTGGGGGTTGACTAGCGGACTTTCCTACGAGCAGTACTTC. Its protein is CASSWGLTSGLSYEQYF.

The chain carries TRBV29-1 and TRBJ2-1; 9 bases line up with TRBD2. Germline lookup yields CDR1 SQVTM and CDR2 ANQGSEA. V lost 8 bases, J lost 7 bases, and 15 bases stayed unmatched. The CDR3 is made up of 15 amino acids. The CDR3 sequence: CSHPRLAGVSNEQFF. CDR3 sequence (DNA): TGCAGCCATCCGAGGTTAGCGGGAGTGTCTAATGAGCAGTTCTTC.

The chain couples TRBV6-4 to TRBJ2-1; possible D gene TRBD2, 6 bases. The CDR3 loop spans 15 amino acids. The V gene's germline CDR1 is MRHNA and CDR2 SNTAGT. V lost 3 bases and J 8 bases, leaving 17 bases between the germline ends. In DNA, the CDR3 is TGTGCCAGCAGTGAGAGCGGGTCCCCGGGCGATGAGCAGTTCTTC. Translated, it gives CASSESGSPGDEQFF.